One T cell receptor beta chain is described in this entry. No antigen is known for it. One end of the junction fails to match germline, which may point to a read error. The sample belongs to a study of identical twins. CDR3 length: 11 amino acids. Germline lookup yields CDR1 DFQATT and CDR2 SNEGSKA (reference sequence). From the 5' RACE reads, TCRdb called clonotypes with MiXCR, one entry per CDR3 protein. Seen here are some 600,000 distinct CDR3 sequences, about 7.6% observed once, and the top ten hold about 1.6%. Whole-study results and caveats: It was out-of-frame TCR alpha sharing in monozygotic twins that models underestimated. There were fewer insertions in abundant cord blood beta clonotypes, but memory repertoires showed no such pattern. Twins' excess sharing was less marked for out-of-frame beta sequences. Low generation probability was overrepresented in out-of-frame alpha sequences shared by twins.

These sequences were also reported in another study, on yellow fever vaccine responses in identical twins.

Material: PBMCs. The genes are TRBV20-1 and TRBJ2-2; TRBD1 or TRBD2 may be the D gene (5 bases each). The TCR sequence derives from a woman between 18 and 29 years old in good health. The CDR3 region is CSAKGTGELSF. CDR3 bases: TGCAGTGCTAAGGGGACCGGGGAGCTGTCTTTT.